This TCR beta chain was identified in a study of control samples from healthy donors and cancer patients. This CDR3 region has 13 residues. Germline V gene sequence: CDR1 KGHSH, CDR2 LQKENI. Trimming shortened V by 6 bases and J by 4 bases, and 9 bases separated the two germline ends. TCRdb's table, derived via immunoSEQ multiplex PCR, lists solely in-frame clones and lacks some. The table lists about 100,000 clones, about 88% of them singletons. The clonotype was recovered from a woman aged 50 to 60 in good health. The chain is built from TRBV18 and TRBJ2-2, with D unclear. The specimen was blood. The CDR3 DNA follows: TGTGCCAGCTCCGAAAGGGTCACCGGGGAGCTGTTTTTT. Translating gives CASSERVTGELFF.